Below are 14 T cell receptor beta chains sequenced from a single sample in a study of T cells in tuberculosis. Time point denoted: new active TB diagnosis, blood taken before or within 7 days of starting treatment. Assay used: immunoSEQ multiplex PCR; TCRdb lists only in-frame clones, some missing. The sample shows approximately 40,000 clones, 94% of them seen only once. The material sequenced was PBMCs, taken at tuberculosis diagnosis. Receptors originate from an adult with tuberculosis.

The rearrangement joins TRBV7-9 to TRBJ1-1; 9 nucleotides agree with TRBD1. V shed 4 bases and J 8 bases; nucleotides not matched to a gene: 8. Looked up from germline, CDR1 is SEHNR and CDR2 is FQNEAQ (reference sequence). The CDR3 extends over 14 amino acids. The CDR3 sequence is CASSSRQGVSEAFF. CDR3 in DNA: TGTGCCAGCAGCTCCCGACAGGGGGTAAGCGAAGCTTTCTTT.

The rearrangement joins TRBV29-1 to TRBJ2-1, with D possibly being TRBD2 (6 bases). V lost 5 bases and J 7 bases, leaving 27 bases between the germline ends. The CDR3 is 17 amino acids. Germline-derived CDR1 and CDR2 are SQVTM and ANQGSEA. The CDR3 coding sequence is TGCAGCGTTTACCTGTGGGGAGGAGGGCGGCCTTCTAATGAGCAGTTCTTC. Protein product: CSVYLWGGGRPSNEQFF.

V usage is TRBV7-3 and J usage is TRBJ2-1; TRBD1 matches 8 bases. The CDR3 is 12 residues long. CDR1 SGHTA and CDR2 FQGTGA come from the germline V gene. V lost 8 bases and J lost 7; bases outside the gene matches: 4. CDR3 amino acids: CASGRDRNEQFF. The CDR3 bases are TGTGCCAGCGGACGGGACAGGAATGAGCAGTTCTTC. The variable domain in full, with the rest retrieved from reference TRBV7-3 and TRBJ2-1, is GAGVSQTPSNKVTEKGKYVELRCDPISGHTALYWYRQSLGQGPEFLIYFQGTGAADDSGLPNDRFFAVRPEGSVSTLKIQRTERGDSAVYLCASGRDRNEQFFGPGTRLTVL.

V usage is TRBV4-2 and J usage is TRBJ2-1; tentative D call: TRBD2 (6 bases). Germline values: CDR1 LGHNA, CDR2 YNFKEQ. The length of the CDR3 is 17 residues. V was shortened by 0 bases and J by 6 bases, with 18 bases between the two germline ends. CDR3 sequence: CASSQDRTSRLFNEQFF. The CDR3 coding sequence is TGTGCCAGCAGCCAAGATAGAACTAGCAGGCTATTCAATGAGCAGTTCTTC.

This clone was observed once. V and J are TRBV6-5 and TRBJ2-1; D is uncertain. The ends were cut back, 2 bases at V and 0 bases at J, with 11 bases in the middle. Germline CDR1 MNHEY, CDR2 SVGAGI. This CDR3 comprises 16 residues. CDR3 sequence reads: CASSYTDFSSYNEQFF. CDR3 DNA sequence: TGTGCCAGCAGTTACACTGATTTTAGCTCCTACAATGAGCAGTTCTTC.

The CDR3 DNA reads TGTGCCAGCAGTTACTCAGGGACAGGGCGGTACGAGCAGTACTTC. The encoded protein is CASSYSGTGRYEQYF. The chain has TRBV6-5 and TRBJ2-7, with 9 nucleotides matching TRBD1. Germline V gene sequence: CDR1 MNHEY, CDR2 SVGAGI. Losses at the gene ends were 0 bases for V and 4 bases for J; bases not matched to a gene: 4. This CDR3 is built from 15 residues.

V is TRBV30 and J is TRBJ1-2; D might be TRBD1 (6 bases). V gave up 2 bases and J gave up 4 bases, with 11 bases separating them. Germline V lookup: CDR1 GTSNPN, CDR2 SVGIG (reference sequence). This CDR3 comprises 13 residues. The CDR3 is CAWSPQGPYGYTF. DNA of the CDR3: TGTGCCTGGAGTCCCCAGGGGCCCTATGGCTACACCTTC.

This CDR3 is CASSLGGTDSNQPQHF. CDR3 sequence (DNA): TGTGCCAGCAGCTTAGGGGGGACGGATAGCAATCAGCCCCAGCATTTT. This sequence joins TRBV7-3 and TRBJ1-5, with D possibly TRBD1 on 5 matching bases. V was shortened by 2 bases and J by 0 bases, with 11 bases between the two germline ends. This CDR3 has 16 residues. CDR1 is SGHTA and CDR2 is FQGTGA in the germline V gene.

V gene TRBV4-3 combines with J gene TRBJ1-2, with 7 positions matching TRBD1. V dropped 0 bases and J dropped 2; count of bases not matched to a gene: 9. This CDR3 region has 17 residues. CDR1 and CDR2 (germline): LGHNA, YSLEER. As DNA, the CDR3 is TGCGCCAGCAGCCAAGATTCTAGGGACAGATCCAACTATGGCTACACCTTC. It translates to CASSQDSRDRSNYGYTF.

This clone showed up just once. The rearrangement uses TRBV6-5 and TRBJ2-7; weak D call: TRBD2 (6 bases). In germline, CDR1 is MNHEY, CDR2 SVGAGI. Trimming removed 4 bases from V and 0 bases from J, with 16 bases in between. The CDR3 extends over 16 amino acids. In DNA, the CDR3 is TGTGCCAGCAGTTTCGCCGGGACTGCGGACTCCTACGAGCAGTACTTC. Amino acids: CASSFAGTADSYEQYF.

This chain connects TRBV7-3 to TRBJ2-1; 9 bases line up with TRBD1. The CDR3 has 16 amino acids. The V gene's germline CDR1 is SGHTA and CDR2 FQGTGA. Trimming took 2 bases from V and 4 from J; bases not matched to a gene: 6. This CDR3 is CASSLAGTGIYNEQFF. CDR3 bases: TGTGCCAGCAGCTTAGCCGGGACAGGGATATACAATGAGCAGTTCTTC.

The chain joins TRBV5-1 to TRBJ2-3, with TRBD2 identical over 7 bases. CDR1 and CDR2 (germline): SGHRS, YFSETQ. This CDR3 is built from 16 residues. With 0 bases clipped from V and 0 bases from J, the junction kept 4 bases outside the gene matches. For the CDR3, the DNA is TGCGCCAGCAGCTTGGCCGGGACTACAAGCACAGATACGCAGTATTTT. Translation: CASSLAGTTSTDTQYF.

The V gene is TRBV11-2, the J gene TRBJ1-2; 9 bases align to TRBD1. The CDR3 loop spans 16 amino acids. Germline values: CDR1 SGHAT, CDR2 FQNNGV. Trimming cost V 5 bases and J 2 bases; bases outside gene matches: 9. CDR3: CASSLTGGAENYGYTF. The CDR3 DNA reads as TGTGCCAGCAGCCTTACAGGGGGCGCGGAGAACTATGGCTACACCTTC. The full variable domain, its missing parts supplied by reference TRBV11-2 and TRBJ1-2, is EAGVAQSPRYKIIEKRQSVAFWCNPISGHATLYWYQQILGQGPKLLIQFQNNGVVDDSQLPKDRFSAERLKGVDSTLKIQPAKLEDSAVYLCASSLTGGAENYGYTFGSGTRLTVV.

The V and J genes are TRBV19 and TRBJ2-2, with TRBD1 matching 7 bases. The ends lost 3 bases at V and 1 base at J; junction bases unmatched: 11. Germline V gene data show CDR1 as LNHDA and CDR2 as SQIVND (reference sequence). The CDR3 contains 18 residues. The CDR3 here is CASSIPKYRGKNTGELFF. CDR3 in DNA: TGTGCCAGTAGTATTCCTAAATACAGGGGAAAGAACACCGGGGAGCTGTTTTTT.